The rows below give T cell receptor beta chains drawn from one sample of a study of cytomegalovirus exposure and HLA in healthy donors. TCRdb keeps only in-frame clones here, not all; method: immunoSEQ multiplex PCR. The data show over 150,000 clones, approximately 80% seen once. The sample comprised PBMCs. These receptors all come from a man aged 40-49 years in good health and CMV-seronegative. The CDR3 runs from the conserved cysteine through the conserved F or W. Each record gives: clone size, D gene, J gene, V gene, CDR3 DNA, CDR3 protein. The D gene is left open where the match is weak. Clone size is given for some rows only: seen once, a few or many times, or a class if the clone is expanded.

clone_size: .
d_call: TRBD1
j_call: TRBJ1-4
v_call: TRBV6-1
cdr3_nt: TGTGCCAGCAGGGACAGGGGGCAAGAAAAACTGTTTTTT
cdr3_aa: CASRDRGQEKLFF

clone_size: .
d_call: .
j_call: TRBJ2-2
v_call: TRBV7-7
cdr3_nt: TGTGCTAGCAGCTTAGATCCGCGGGGCACCGGGGAGCTGTTTTTT
cdr3_aa: CASSLDPRGTGELFF

clone_size: .
d_call: .
j_call: TRBJ2-7
v_call: TRBV7-9
cdr3_nt: TGTGCCAGCAGCTCCCCCCTCGAGCAGTACTTC
cdr3_aa: CASSSPLEQYF

clone_size: .
d_call: TRBD1
j_call: TRBJ1-1
v_call: TRBV29-1
cdr3_nt: TGCAGCGCCCAGTCACAGGGGGCAGGCACTGAAGCTTTCTTT
cdr3_aa: CSAQSQGAGTEAFF

clone_size: once
d_call: .
j_call: TRBJ1-2
v_call: TRBV4-3
cdr3_nt: TGCGCCAGCAGCCAAGGGCGGGGAGCTAACTATGGCTACACCTTC
cdr3_aa: CASSQGRGANYGYTF

clone_size: .
d_call: .
j_call: TRBJ1-1
v_call: TRBV5-1
cdr3_nt: TGCGCCAGCAGCTTGGCCATGCCAGAGGCGGCTTTCTTT
cdr3_aa: CASSLAMPEAAFF

clone_size: .
d_call: TRBD1
j_call: TRBJ2-3
v_call: TRBV4-1
cdr3_nt: TGCGCCAGCAGCCAAGAATGGTACAGGGGGCAGTATTTT
cdr3_aa: CASSQEWYRGQYF

clone_size: once
d_call: TRBD2
j_call: TRBJ2-7
v_call: TRBV27
cdr3_nt: TGTGCCAGCTCCGAGCGGGGGGTCTACGAGCAGTACTTC
cdr3_aa: CASSERGVYEQYF

clone_size: .
d_call: TRBD1
j_call: TRBJ2-3
v_call: TRBV5-1
cdr3_nt: TGCGCCAGCAGCTTCCGGGACAGGGGGCGGAACACAGATACGCAGTATTTT
cdr3_aa: CASSFRDRGRNTDTQYF

clone_size: .
d_call: TRBD1
j_call: TRBJ2-7
v_call: TRBV7-8
cdr3_nt: TGTGCCAGCAGCTCCACCGGGACAGGGAACGAGCAGTACTTC
cdr3_aa: CASSSTGTGNEQYF

clone_size: .
d_call: .
j_call: TRBJ2-5
v_call: TRBV5-6
cdr3_nt: TGTGCCAGCAGCTTGGGGTTGGGGGGAGAGACCCAGTACTTC
cdr3_aa: CASSLGLGGETQYF

clone_size: .
d_call: .
j_call: TRBJ1-3
v_call: TRBV18
cdr3_nt: TGTGCCAGCTCACCTCCCGGGACTCCGAACACCATATATTTT
cdr3_aa: CASSPPGTPNTIYF

clone_size: .
d_call: .
j_call: TRBJ1-2
v_call: TRBV10-3
cdr3_nt: TGTGCCATCAGGGAGGGGCCTACGGTTGGCTACACCTTC
cdr3_aa: CAIREGPTVGYTF

clone_size: .
d_call: .
j_call: TRBJ1-3
v_call: TRBV5-6
cdr3_nt: TGTGCCAGCAGCTTGGTTGCGACAGCTGGAAACACCATATATTTT
cdr3_aa: CASSLVATAGNTIYF

clone_size: .
d_call: TRBD2
j_call: TRBJ2-3
v_call: TRBV28
cdr3_nt: TGTGCCAGCAGGGGTCTAGCGGCAAGCACAGATACGCAGTATTTT
cdr3_aa: CASRGLAASTDTQYF

clone_size: .
d_call: TRBD1
j_call: TRBJ1-3
v_call: TRBV5-1
cdr3_nt: TGCGCCAGCAGCTCTTTGGGGACAGGGTTAAATTATGTCGGAAACACCATATATTTT
cdr3_aa: CASSSLGTGLNYVGNTIYF

clone_size: .
d_call: .
j_call: TRBJ2-5
v_call: TRBV7-8
cdr3_nt: TGTGCCAGCAGCTACCAGGGTTTGGAGACCCAGTACTTC
cdr3_aa: CASSYQGLETQYF

clone_size: .
d_call: .
j_call: TRBJ2-7
v_call: TRBV25-1
cdr3_nt: TGTGCCAGCAGTGCAACAACTTCAGGGGCCTACGCCTACGAGCAGTACTTC
cdr3_aa: CASSATTSGAYAYEQYF

clone_size: .
d_call: .
j_call: TRBJ2-2
v_call: TRBV29-1
cdr3_nt: TGCAGCGCTGAGTCGCTAGGCACCGGGGAGCTGTTTTTT
cdr3_aa: CSAESLGTGELFF

clone_size: .
d_call: .
j_call: TRBJ2-1
v_call: TRBV18
cdr3_nt: TGTGCCAGCTCACCAGCAGGACGGTACCCAGGGTTAGGCTACAATGAGCAGTTCTTC
cdr3_aa: CASSPAGRYPGLGYNEQFF

clone_size: .
d_call: .
j_call: TRBJ2-1
v_call: TRBV14
cdr3_nt: TGTGCCAGCAGACTCGGACTTCTCAATGAGCAGTTCTTC
cdr3_aa: CASRLGLLNEQFF

clone_size: medium-sized
d_call: TRBD2
j_call: TRBJ2-3
v_call: TRBV6-4
cdr3_nt: TGTGCCAGCAGTGATGCGGGGGGCGGCACAGATACGCAGTATTTT
cdr3_aa: CASSDAGGGTDTQYF

clone_size: .
d_call: TRBD1
j_call: TRBJ2-7
v_call: TRBV5-1
cdr3_nt: TGCGCCAGTAGCTTGCTTGGGACAGCCGCCGAGCAGTACTTC
cdr3_aa: CASSLLGTAAEQYF

clone_size: .
d_call: TRBD1
j_call: TRBJ1-6
v_call: TRBV27
cdr3_nt: TGTGCCAGCAGTTCCCGGGACAGGGGTCTGACACCCCTCCACTTT
cdr3_aa: CASSSRDRGLTPLHF

clone_size: few
d_call: .
j_call: TRBJ1-2
v_call: TRBV2
cdr3_nt: TGTGCCAGCAGTGATGGCAGGGGCTATGGCTACACCTTC
cdr3_aa: CASSDGRGYGYTF

clone_size: once
d_call: TRBD1
j_call: TRBJ2-7
v_call: TRBV27
cdr3_nt: TGTGCCAGCCGAAGCCCCAGCAGGGGGCCTTACGAGCAGTACTTC
cdr3_aa: CASRSPSRGPYEQYF

clone_size: .
d_call: TRBD1
j_call: TRBJ2-7
v_call: TRBV11-2
cdr3_nt: TGTGCCAGCAGTATTCAGGGGGTCGACGAGCAGTACTTC
cdr3_aa: CASSIQGVDEQYF

clone_size: .
d_call: .
j_call: TRBJ2-7
v_call: TRBV9
cdr3_nt: TGTGCCAGCAGCGTCGGACATCAACCCTACGAGCAGTACTTC
cdr3_aa: CASSVGHQPYEQYF

clone_size: .
d_call: .
j_call: TRBJ2-3
v_call: TRBV30
cdr3_nt: TGTGCCTGGAGCCAGCGCCGCACAGATACGCAGTATTTT
cdr3_aa: CAWSQRRTDTQYF

clone_size: .
d_call: .
j_call: TRBJ2-7
v_call: TRBV12-5
cdr3_nt: TGTGCTAGTGGTTTGATGGGCGGGTTTAGCTACGAGCAGTACTTC
cdr3_aa: CASGLMGGFSYEQYF

clone_size: .
d_call: TRBD1
j_call: TRBJ1-2
v_call: TRBV9
cdr3_nt: TGTGCCAGCAGCGCGGGGACAGCCTACGGCTACACCTTC
cdr3_aa: CASSAGTAYGYTF

clone_size: .
d_call: .
j_call: TRBJ2-4
v_call: TRBV5-6
cdr3_nt: TGTGCCAGCAGCTCTAGGCTTCTGCTAGCCAAAAACATTCAGTACTTC
cdr3_aa: CASSSRLLLAKNIQYF

clone_size: .
d_call: .
j_call: TRBJ1-5
v_call: TRBV2
cdr3_nt: TGTGCCATCGGACCCGGCAGGGGTCAGCCCCAGCATTTT
cdr3_aa: CAIGPGRGQPQHF

clone_size: .
d_call: TRBD2
j_call: TRBJ2-3
v_call: TRBV29-1
cdr3_nt: TGCAGCGTCTTACTAGCGGGGATTTGCACAGATACGCAGTATTTT
cdr3_aa: CSVLLAGICTDTQYF

clone_size: .
d_call: .
j_call: TRBJ1-4
v_call: TRBV30
cdr3_nt: TGTGCCTGGAATCCCCAGGGTCAGGAAAAACTGTTTTTT
cdr3_aa: CAWNPQGQEKLFF

clone_size: .
d_call: .
j_call: TRBJ2-7
v_call: TRBV6-5
cdr3_nt: TGTGCCAGCAGCTCCCGGGACACCTCCTCCGAGCAGTACTTC
cdr3_aa: CASSSRDTSSEQYF

clone_size: .
d_call: .
j_call: TRBJ2-1
v_call: TRBV4-2
cdr3_nt: TGTGCCAGCAGCCAAGATCTGGGTAGGGCTGACAGCCCCTACAATGAGCAGTTCTTC
cdr3_aa: CASSQDLGRADSPYNEQFF

clone_size: .
d_call: TRBD1
j_call: TRBJ2-5
v_call: TRBV5-1
cdr3_nt: TGCGCCAGCAGCCTCCGAGGGACAGGGAAAGAGACCCAGTACTTC
cdr3_aa: CASSLRGTGKETQYF